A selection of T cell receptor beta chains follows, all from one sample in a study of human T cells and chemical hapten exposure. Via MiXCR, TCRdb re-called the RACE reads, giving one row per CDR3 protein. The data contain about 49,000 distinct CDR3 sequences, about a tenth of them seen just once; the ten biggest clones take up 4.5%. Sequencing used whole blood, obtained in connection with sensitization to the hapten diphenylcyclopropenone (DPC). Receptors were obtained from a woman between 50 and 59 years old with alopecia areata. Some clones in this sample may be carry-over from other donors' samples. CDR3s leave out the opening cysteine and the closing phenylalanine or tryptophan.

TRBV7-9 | ASSVGPLLDEQF
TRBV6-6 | ASSPQLGLAASTDTQY
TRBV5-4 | ASSSGLIYNEQF
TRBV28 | ASSPQNTYEQY
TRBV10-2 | ASREQGSAGTQY
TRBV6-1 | ASSEVLVGTDTQY
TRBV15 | ATSTQYRAFAKNIQY
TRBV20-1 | SAHPAGVGSLERQF
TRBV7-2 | ASSPGTFAGNTIY
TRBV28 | ASEFWGEAF
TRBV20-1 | SAPRGSRAYGYT
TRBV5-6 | ASSPLGTQQETQY
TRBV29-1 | SVESDRSYEQY
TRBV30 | AWSVGTGNTEAF
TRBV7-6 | ASSLAHQETQY
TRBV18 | ASSPGQLNQPQH
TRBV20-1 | SASALAGGYEQY
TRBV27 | ASSLGGQGEQF
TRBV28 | ASRPGLAGSEQY
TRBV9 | ASSPSSGRDEQF
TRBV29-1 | SVDWGENTEAF
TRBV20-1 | SATGTSLTDTQY
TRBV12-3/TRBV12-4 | ASSLIQNEKLF
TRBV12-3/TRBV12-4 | ASRGDRVNTGELF
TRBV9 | ASSVGREYEQY
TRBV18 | ASSRRTSDYYEQY
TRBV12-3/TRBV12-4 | ASTPWGGYEQY
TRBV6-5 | ASSYSLTLQDTEAF
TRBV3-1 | ASSRVLGANEKLF
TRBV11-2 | ASRARLARGEAQY
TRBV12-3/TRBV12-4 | ASSSRGSGRALSYNEQF
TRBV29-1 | SASRGASTEAF
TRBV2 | ASVGTLNSNQPQH
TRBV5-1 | ASSGSAATGELF
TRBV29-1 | SVGETQY
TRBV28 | ASRPFRDNGYT
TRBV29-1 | SVASYQETQY
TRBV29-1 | SVISGTQPQH
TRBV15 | ATSYTGGPGELF
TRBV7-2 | ASSLERGQVLT
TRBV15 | ATSRDLRTGGLANEKLF
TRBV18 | ASSPDRDQPQH
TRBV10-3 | AISEMLDRNIQY
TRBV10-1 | ASSDTSNTEAF
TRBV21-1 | ASSKHHRAGQIYNEQF
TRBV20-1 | SARPTGGDQPQH
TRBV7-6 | ASSFPGTPGYNEQF
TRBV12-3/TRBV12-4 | ASSFSGQETQY
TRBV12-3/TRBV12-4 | ASSPLSLGGFEQY
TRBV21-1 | ASSPGRGQPQH
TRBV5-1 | ASSLVPGTVGTEAF
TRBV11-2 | ASSPGTSGRGDTQY